Given below is one T cell receptor beta chain in context. Other DNA sequences from this sample encode an identical CDR3 as well. In the authors' workflow: Counts of nucleated cells, estimated from reference gene primer amplification, were obtained. Clones were read by immunoSEQ multiplex PCR, and TCRdb kept only the in-frame ones, dropping some. That table gives V, J and clone size, and the DNA gave D and trimming. Among under 100,000 clones listed, about 85% were seen once. This specimen comes from a study of blood T cell repertoires in COVID-19. Overall study: Acute-phase and convalescent COVID-19 samples originated in the United States, Italy and Spain.

CDR3 length: 13 residues. CDR1 and CDR2 from the germline V gene are KGHSH and LQKENI. The V end was cut by 2 bases, the J end by 4 bases, with 8 bases between. Enrolment of Seattle patients took place during active infection, and they were followed longitudinally. Sequenced input: peripheral blood. The TCR sequence derives from a woman older than 75 with COVID-19, enrolled during active disease. The chain employs TRBV18 and TRBJ2-5, with a weak D call TRBD2 (6 bases). The CDR3 sequence is CASSPGGGETQYF. The CDR3 nucleotides are TGTGCCAGCTCACCAGGGGGAGGAGAGACCCAGTACTTC.